This is a list of T cell receptor beta chains from one sample in a study of cytomegalovirus exposure and HLA in healthy donors. Clones were read by immunoSEQ multiplex PCR, and TCRdb kept only the in-frame ones, dropping some. Of about 190,000 clones listed, roughly 79% are singletons. The sample taken for sequencing was PBMCs. These receptors came from a woman aged 18-30 years in good health and CMV-seronegative. Both conserved end residues are part of each CDR3. The D gene is left open where the match is weak. Size tells how often a clone was seen (once, few, many) or the class of an expanded clone, and some rows leave it out.

NA,TRBJ2-7,NA,TRBV28,TGTGCCAGCTGGCCTTCGGGCGGAAGGACAAGAAAAGGCGAGCAGTACTTC,CASWPSGGRTRKGEQYF
NA,TRBJ2-2,NA,TRBV28,TGTGCCAGCAGTTTAGGTATTACTAACACCGGGGAGCTGTTTTTT,CASSLGITNTGELFF
NA,TRBJ2-1,NA,TRBV4-3,TGCGCCAGCAGCCAAGCTCTGAGCTCCTACAATGAGCAGTTCTTC,CASSQALSSYNEQFF
NA,TRBJ2-5,NA,TRBV15,TGTGCCACCAGCAGGGGCCGCACAGTACAAGAGACCCAGTACTTC,CATSRGRTVQETQYF
NA,TRBJ1-5,NA,TRBV28,TGTGCCAGCAGTACACTCCTTACCGGGACATACAATCAGCCCCAGCATTTT,CASSTLLTGTYNQPQHF
NA,TRBJ1-5,once,TRBV28,TGTGCCAGCAGTTTATTGCAACAGGGCCTACATTTT,CASSLLQQGLHF
NA,TRBJ1-5,NA,TRBV6-5,TGTGCCAGCCGCAGTAGGCTCACTACTAATCAGCCCCAGCATTTT,CASRSRLTTNQPQHF
TRBD1,TRBJ2-2,NA,TRBV28,TGTGCCAGCAGTTTTTGGACAGGGGAAACCGGGGAGCTGTTTTTT,CASSFWTGETGELFF
NA,TRBJ1-1,NA,TRBV6-1,TGTGCCAGCAAAGGGGTTTTGAACACTGAAGCTTTCTTT,CASKGVLNTEAFF
TRBD1,TRBJ1-3,NA,TRBV28,TGTGCCAGCAGCCAACCCCGGTGGACAGGGTTGCAATTTGGAAACACCATATATTTT,CASSQPRWTGLQFGNTIYF
TRBD1,TRBJ1-5,NA,TRBV5-8,TGTGCCAGCAGCTTCGGGACAGGGGATCAGCCCCAGCATTTT,CASSFGTGDQPQHF
NA,TRBJ2-2,NA,TRBV7-2,TGTGCCAGCAGGGAGGGAGGAAACCGGAACACCGGGGAGCTGTTTTTT,CASREGGNRNTGELFF
TRBD1,TRBJ2-4,NA,TRBV23-1,TGCGCCCCAGAATTGCGCGGACAGGGTCGGGAAGGGGCCAAAAACATTCAGTACTTC,CAPELRGQGREGAKNIQYF
NA,TRBJ1-5,NA,TRBV19,TGTGCCAGTATCGAGACAGGCCAGGGCAATCAGCCCCAGCATTTT,CASIETGQGNQPQHF
NA,TRBJ1-5,NA,TRBV7-8,TGTGCCAGCAGCCTCGAAGCTGGGGGGTTAGGTCAGCCCCAGCATTTT,CASSLEAGGLGQPQHF
TRBD1,TRBJ1-1,once,TRBV5-4,TGTGCCAGCAGAGGACAGGGGCAGAACACTGAAGCTTTCTTT,CASRGQGQNTEAFF
NA,TRBJ2-7,NA,TRBV6-5,TGTGCCAGCAGGAGCCCGGGGTTGGCCTACGAGCAGTACTTC,CASRSPGLAYEQYF
NA,TRBJ2-1,NA,TRBV6-6,TGTGCCAGCAGTTATACAATACAATACAATGAGCAGTTCTTC,CASSYTIQYNEQFF
NA,TRBJ2-7,NA,TRBV30,TGTGCCTGGAGTAGTAACCGATCAGGAATCTCCTACGAGCAGTACTTC,CAWSSNRSGISYEQYF
TRBD1,TRBJ2-3,NA,TRBV7-2,TGTGCCAGCAGCTTACCGGGACAGGGCACAGATACGCAGTATTTT,CASSLPGQGTDTQYF
TRBD2,TRBJ2-1,NA,TRBV4-3,TGCGCCAGCAGCCAACATGCACTAGCGGGAGCTAACAATGAGCAGTTCTTC,CASSQHALAGANNEQFF
NA,TRBJ2-1,once,TRBV6-5,TGTGCCAGCAGTTACGGAGGGGCGGCCTACAATGAGCAGTTCTTC,CASSYGGAAYNEQFF
TRBD2,TRBJ2-1,NA,TRBV29-1,TGCAGCGTTGAAGTTGGGACTAGCGGGAACTACAATGAGCAGTTCTTC,CSVEVGTSGNYNEQFF
NA,TRBJ1-4,NA,TRBV5-4,TGTGCCAGCAGCGGTTGGGGAGGAGATGAAAAACTGTTTTTT,CASSGWGGDEKLFF
NA,TRBJ1-5,once,TRBV6-5,TGTGCCAGCAGCAACGGGGAAGAGGACAATCAGCCCCAGCATTTT,CASSNGEEDNQPQHF
TRBD1,TRBJ1-6,NA,TRBV19,TGTGCCAGTAGGGGAACAGGGGGTAGTTCACCCCTCCACTTT,CASRGTGGSSPLHF
NA,TRBJ1-1,NA,TRBV19,TGTGCCAGTAGTCCGACTGCTCAGGGGTACACTGAAGCTTTCTTT,CASSPTAQGYTEAFF
NA,TRBJ2-1,few,TRBV9,TGTGCCAGCAGCGTAGCTGGCTTCGAGCAGTTCTTC,CASSVAGFEQFF
NA,TRBJ1-5,NA,TRBV9,TGTGCCAGCAGCGGTAACAGGGATAACAGCAATCAGCCCCAGCATTTT,CASSGNRDNSNQPQHF
NA,TRBJ1-5,NA,TRBV15,TGTGCCACCAGCAGAGATCTGAGCAATCAGCCCCAGCATTTT,CATSRDLSNQPQHF
TRBD2,TRBJ2-7,NA,TRBV27,TGTGCCAGCAGTTTAGCGACTAGCGGAGCCTACGAGCAGTACTTC,CASSLATSGAYEQYF
NA,TRBJ1-5,NA,TRBV10-3,TGTGCCATCAACCAAAGGAGGGGTGAACAGCCCCAGCATTTT,CAINQRRGEQPQHF
NA,TRBJ2-1,NA,TRBV28,TGTGCCAGCAGTTTAAGTGGGTCAGGGGTGGGGAATGAGCAGTTCTTC,CASSLSGSGVGNEQFF
TRBD1,TRBJ2-3,NA,TRBV4-1,TGCGCCAGCAGCCAAGCAGGGACAGGGGGTGGTGCAGATACGCAGTATTTT,CASSQAGTGGGADTQYF
NA,TRBJ1-1,few,TRBV15,TGTGCCACCAGCAGCCAGGCAGGGCCGGGCACTGAAGCTTTCTTT,CATSSQAGPGTEAFF
NA,TRBJ1-6,NA,TRBV25-1,TGTGCCAGCAGTCCCCGACAGAACTATAATTCACCCCTCCACTTT,CASSPRQNYNSPLHF
TRBD2,TRBJ2-3,NA,TRBV7-3,TGTGCCAGCAGCGCCAAGCTAGCGGGAGTTATAGATACGCAGTATTTT,CASSAKLAGVIDTQYF
NA,TRBJ1-1,NA,TRBV7-9,TGTGCCAGCAGCTTACGAGACAGGTTTAGTAGCACTGAAGCTTTCTTT,CASSLRDRFSSTEAFF
NA,TRBJ2-6,NA,TRBV28,TGTGCCAGCATCCAGGGGTCCCCTGCTGGGGCCAACGTCCTGACTTTC,CASIQGSPAGANVLTF
TRBD1,TRBJ1-2,NA,TRBV6-1,TGTGCCAGCACATTACAGGGGAACTATGGCTACACCTTC,CASTLQGNYGYTF
NA,TRBJ2-4,NA,TRBV5-6,TGTGCCAGCAGCTTGATACAGTGGGACTTC,CASSLIQWDF
NA,TRBJ2-5,NA,TRBV6-1,TGTGCCAGCAGTGGGGGTCGGGGGAAGGTGGGAGAGACCCAGTACTTC,CASSGGRGKVGETQYF
NA,TRBJ1-6,NA,TRBV27,TGTGCCAGCAGTTTGGGGGGGCTACAAAATTCACCCCTCCACTTT,CASSLGGLQNSPLHF
NA,TRBJ2-5,NA,TRBV25-1,TGTGCCAGCAGTGAATCCGGGAGTGGGGAAGAGACCCAGTACTTC,CASSESGSGEETQYF
NA,TRBJ1-6,NA,TRBV19,TGTGCCAGTAGTATCGTACAGCCCAATTCACCCCTCCACTTT,CASSIVQPNSPLHF
TRBD2,TRBJ2-7,NA,TRBV7-2,TGTGCCAGCAGCTTTCTCGGGACTAGCGTCGACGAGCAGTACTTC,CASSFLGTSVDEQYF
NA,TRBJ2-6,few,TRBV6-5,TGTGCCAGCAGTTGGCAACAGCTAACTGGGGCCAACGTCCTGACTTTC,CASSWQQLTGANVLTF
TRBD1,TRBJ2-7,NA,TRBV28,TGTGCCAGCAGTTTGCTGACAGGGGCCTACGAGCAGTACTTC,CASSLLTGAYEQYF
TRBD1,TRBJ1-2,NA,TRBV10-3,TGTGCCATCAGTGGGGGGACAGGGGGCGACTACACCTTC,CAISGGTGGDYTF
NA,TRBJ2-5,NA,TRBV19,TGTGCCAGTAGTCAGGGGGGTCAGGAGACCCAGTACTTC,CASSQGGQETQYF
NA,TRBJ1-2,NA,TRBV11-2,TGTGCCAGCAGCCGTACCGGGACACACTATGGCTACACCTTC,CASSRTGTHYGYTF
NA,TRBJ2-7,NA,TRBV30,TGTGCCTGGAAGGGACTGAGCTCCTACGAGCAGTACTTC,CAWKGLSSYEQYF
TRBD1,TRBJ1-6,few,TRBV27,TGTGCCAGCAGTACAGGGGGTTCCCGTACTACCTATAATTCACCCCTCCACTTT,CASSTGGSRTTYNSPLHF
NA,TRBJ2-4,NA,TRBV7-2,TGTGCCAGCAGCTTAGTAAGAACAGGTTTTGGGGACATTCAGTACTTC,CASSLVRTGFGDIQYF
NA,TRBJ2-1,NA,TRBV29-1,TGCAGCGTTCCAAGAACCGGGACACAATATTACAATGAGCAGTTCTTC,CSVPRTGTQYYNEQFF